The rows below give T cell receptor beta chains drawn from one sample of a study of blood T cells in healthy people across ages. TCRdb re-called the 5' RACE reads with MiXCR, one entry per CDR3 protein. In the table there are roughly 1,300,000 distinct CDR3 sequences, around 55% of which are singletons. Sequencing used blood. These receptor sequences come from a man aged 18 to 29 in good health. CDR3s include the opening cysteine and the closing phenylalanine or tryptophan. D genes are given only for firm matches. Some rows mark clone size as missing; the rest say once, few, many or name a class of expanded clone.

>once|-|TRBV29-1|TRBJ1-2
TGCAGCGTTGAAGTAAGCAGGGAGACTGGCTACACCTTC
CSVEVSRETGYTF
>-|TRBD2|TRBV15|TRBJ2-1
TGTGCCACCAGTCCGACTAGCGGGAGTTACAATGAGCAGTTCTTC
CATSPTSGSYNEQFF
>-|TRBD2|TRBV2|TRBJ2-1
TGTGCCAGCAGTGAAAGAGCGGGGTCGGCCTACAATGAGCAGTTCTTC
CASSERAGSAYNEQFF
>-|-|TRBV6-2/TRBV6-3|TRBJ2-1
TGTGCCAGCAGCAGGGGACCTTCCAATGAGCAGTTCTTC
CASSRGPSNEQFF
>-|TRBD2|TRBV5-6|TRBJ2-3
TGTGCCAGCAGCTTGCTACTAGCGGGGACAGATACGCAGTATTTT
CASSLLLAGTDTQYF
>-|TRBD1|TRBV15|TRBJ2-7
TGTGCCACCAGCAGCTTTCCCCCGACAGGGATAAGGTACGAGCAGTACTTC
CATSSFPPTGIRYEQYF
>-|-|TRBV6-4|TRBJ2-1
TGTGCCAGCAGTCTTAAACTCAATCCCGCGGAGCAGTTCTTC
CASSLKLNPAEQFF
>-|-|TRBV20-1|TRBJ2-7
TGCAGTGCTAGTGTGTCAGGGACCTACGAGCAGTACTTC
CSASVSGTYEQYF
>-|TRBD2|TRBV20-1|TRBJ2-7
TGCAGCGCTAGAGTGAGTCTAGCGGGGGGATTATCCTACGAGCAGTACTTC
CSARVSLAGGLSYEQYF
>-|TRBD2|TRBV5-1|TRBJ2-2
TGCGCCAGCAGCTTCCGACTAGCGGGAGTTGACACCGGGGAGCTGTTTTTT
CASSFRLAGVDTGELFF
>-|TRBD2|TRBV5-6|TRBJ2-1
TGTGCCAGCACCGTGAGCGGCGGGAGTTTCGATGAGCAGTTCTTC
CASTVSGGSFDEQFF
>-|TRBD2|TRBV5-1|TRBJ2-1
TGCGCCAGCAGCTTGGAATGGACTAGCGACAATGAGCAGTTCTTC
CASSLEWTSDNEQFF
>-|-|TRBV6-2/TRBV6-3|TRBJ2-5
TGTGCCAGCCTTTGGGGGGAGACCCAGTACTTC
CASLWGETQYF
>-|-|TRBV4-3|TRBJ2-6
TGCGCCAGCAGCCAAGATTCAGAATACTACTCTGGGGCCAACGTCCTGACTTTC
CASSQDSEYYSGANVLTF
>-|TRBD2|TRBV10-3|TRBJ2-1
TGTGCCATCAAGGCTAGCGGCCCCTCTAGGGATGAGCAGTTCTTC
CAIKASGPSRDEQFF
>-|-|TRBV3-1|TRBJ2-6
TGTGCCAGCAGCCAAGGCGTTCCCGGGGCCAACGTCCTGACTTTC
CASSQGVPGANVLTF
>-|-|TRBV4-3|TRBJ2-1
TGCGCCAGCAGCCAAGATTCGGTTCCGGGTAGCAACAATGAGCAGTTCTTC
CASSQDSVPGSNNEQFF
>-|-|TRBV2|TRBJ2-2
TGTGCCAGCAGTGGCTCGATTGGAGGGTCGGACACCGGGGAGCTGTTTTTT
CASSGSIGGSDTGELFF
>-|-|TRBV6-2/TRBV6-3|TRBJ2-2
TGTGCCAGCAGTGACCGGACTCGGACGACCGGGGAGCTGTTTTTT
CASSDRTRTTGELFF
>once|-|TRBV29-1|TRBJ2-1
TGCAGCGTTGGGCTAACTAAAACCTCCTACAATGAGCAGTTCTTC
CSVGLTKTSYNEQFF
>-|-|TRBV4-1|TRBJ2-7
TGCGCCAGCAGCCAGAAGTGGGGAGGCGAGCAGTACTTC
CASSQKWGGEQYF
>-|TRBD1|TRBV14|TRBJ2-3
TGTGCCAGCAGCCAGTTACGGACAGGGACTGAGGATACGCAGTATTTT
CASSQLRTGTEDTQYF
>-|-|TRBV2|TRBJ2-4
TGTGCCAGCAGTGAGGGGGACACAACCAAAAACATTCAGTACTTC
CASSEGDTTKNIQYF
>-|-|TRBV11-2|TRBJ2-1
TGTGCCAGCAGCCCATGGGGTGACGCCTACAATGAGCAGTTCTTC
CASSPWGDAYNEQFF
>-|-|TRBV20-1|TRBJ2-1
TGCAGTGCTAGAGATCAGACAGGTTACAATGAGCAGTTCTTC
CSARDQTGYNEQFF
>-|-|TRBV7-2|TRBJ2-7
TGTGCCAGCAGCTTAGGATCGGGAGTTATTTACGAGCAGTACTTC
CASSLGSGVIYEQYF